This TCR beta chain was recorded in a study of identical twins. Between the trimmed V and J ends, which lost 2 bases and 5 bases, there was a span of 4 bases. There are 12 residues in the CDR3. One entry per CDR3 protein, called by TCRdb with MiXCR from the 5' RACE reads. There are approximately 890,000 distinct CDR3 sequences in the sample; 10% to 15% occur only once, and about 1.6% lies in the top ten. These same records also appear under a second study, on yellow fever vaccine responses in identical twins.

The sequenced material came from PBMCs. The chain has TRBV12-3 or TRBV12-4 and TRBJ2-1; D gene unclear. This receptor was taken from a woman under 30 in good health. CDR3 DNA: TGTGCCAGCAGTTTAATGGACAATGAGCAGTTCTTC. Residues: CASSLMDNEQFF.